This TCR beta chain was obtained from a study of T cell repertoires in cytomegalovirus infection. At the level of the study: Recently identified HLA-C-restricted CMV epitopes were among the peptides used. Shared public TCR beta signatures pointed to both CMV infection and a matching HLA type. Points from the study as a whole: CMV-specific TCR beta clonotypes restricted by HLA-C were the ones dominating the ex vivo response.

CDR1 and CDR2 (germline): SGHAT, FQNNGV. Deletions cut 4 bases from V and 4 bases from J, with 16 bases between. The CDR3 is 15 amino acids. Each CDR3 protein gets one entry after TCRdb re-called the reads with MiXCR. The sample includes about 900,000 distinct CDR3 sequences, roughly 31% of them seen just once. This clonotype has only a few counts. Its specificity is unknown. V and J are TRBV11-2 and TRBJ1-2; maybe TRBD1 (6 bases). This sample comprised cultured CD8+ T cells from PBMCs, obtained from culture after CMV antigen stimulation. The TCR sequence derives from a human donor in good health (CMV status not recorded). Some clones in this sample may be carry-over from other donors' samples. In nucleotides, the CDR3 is TGTGCCAGCAGCTCCTTCGACAGGAAGGGCTATGGCTACACCTTC. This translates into CASSSFDRKGYGYTF.